The present T cell receptor beta chain was sequenced within a study of blood T cell repertoires in COVID-19. Study background: PBMCs, B-cell-depleted T cells, or T cells provided the cDNA or gDNA that made up the material.

Using immunoSEQ multiplex PCR, the repertoire was profiled, and TCRdb retains in-frame clones only, with some absent. The repertoire includes around 150,000 clones, around 93% of them detected once, and roughly 4.8% sits in the top ten. Germline values: CDR1 PRHDT, CDR2 FYEKMQ (reference sequence). The CDR3 has 17 amino acids. The V segment lost 5 bases and the J segment 5 bases; nucleotides outside the gene matches: 10. The chain couples TRBV13 to TRBJ1-6; TRBD1 agrees at 9 bases. The sample comprised peripheral blood. This TCR came from a woman aged 45-60 years with acute or convalescent COVID-19. The DNA of the CDR3 is TGTGCCAGCAGCCCTTGGCGGGACAGGGAGGATAATTCACCCCTCCACTTT. It encodes CASSPWRDREDNSPLHF.